This T cell receptor beta chain appears in the sequencing data of a study of cytomegalovirus exposure and HLA in healthy donors. General study results and limits: Using a false discovery rate of 0.05, a later analysis showed that approximately 16,000 TCR beta sequences were associated with HLA alleles. Further analysis was carried out later, and it showed several of the most significant clusters appearing linked to common viral pathogens.

V lost 3 bases and J 1 base, leaving 21 bases between the germline ends. CDR1 is MNHEY and CDR2 is SMNVEV in the germline V gene (reference sequence). CDR3 size: 18 residues. Primers included in the PCR were 60 Vbeta and 13 Jbeta primers. This table comes from immunoSEQ multiplex PCR, and its TCRdb copy is limited to in-frame clones, with some not included. Here the sample table reports around 140,000 clones. Comment on this clone: Its antigen is not known.

The source is a male donor in good health and CMV-seronegative. The V call is TRBV27, the J call TRBJ1-1; tentative D call: TRBD1 (6 bases). The sequencing sample was made of PBMCs. The chain's CDR3 is CASSLGGGEVTRNTEAFF. For the CDR3, the DNA is TGTGCCAGCAGTTTGGGGGGGGGCGAGGTAACTCGGAACACTGAAGCTTTCTTT.